The table lists the clone carrying this TCR beta chain with a count of one. The data stem from a study of blood T cell repertoires in COVID-19. Study overall: The samples span acute and convalescent COVID-19 from the United States, Italy and Spain. T cells, B-cell-depleted T cells, or PBMCs supplied cDNA or gDNA.

Original data processing: Counts of nucleated cells, estimated from reference gene primer amplification, were obtained. The assay was immunoSEQ multiplex PCR, and TCRdb's table has in-frame clones only and misses some. D and trimming come from the DNA, and the V and J calls and clone size come from that table. The sample holds roughly 40,000 clones, around 83% seen once. The sample was peripheral blood. The sequence derives from a human donor with acute or convalescent COVID-19. The donor label of this sample is uncertain.

The CDR3 is CASSFEGVDYNEQFF. In nucleotides, the CDR3 is TGCGCCAGCAGTTTTGAGGGGGTGGACTACAATGAGCAGTTCTTC. The rearrangement joins TRBV5-1 to TRBJ2-1; D is possibly TRBD1 (6 bases). Looked up from germline, CDR1 is SGHRS and CDR2 is YFSETQ. This CDR3 is built from 15 residues. Trimming removed 5 bases from V and 3 bases from J, with 15 bases in between.